Listed here are 4 T cell receptor beta chains from one sample, sequenced in a study of T cells after yellow fever vaccination. TCRdb recomputed calls from the 5' RACE reads with MiXCR, one row per CDR3 protein. The sample holds hundreds of thousands of distinct CDR3 sequences, around 20% seen once. The sequencing used PBMCs, collected before the yellow fever booster vaccination. Receptors originate from a man younger than 35 who received the YFV17D yellow fever vaccine.

The chain links TRBV20-1 to TRBJ1-1; D ambiguous. V lost 0 bases to trimming and J lost 1 base, with 12 bases between them. The CDR3 is 15 amino acids. Germline V lookup: CDR1 DFQATT, CDR2 SNEGSKA (reference sequence). The CDR3 bases are TGCAGTGCTAGAGATCCGAGAGGGCCGAACACTGAAGCTTTCTTT. Translation: CSARDPRGPNTEAFF.

The chain has TRBV5-6 and TRBJ2-7, with a weak D call TRBD2 (6 bases). V was trimmed by 1 base and J by 6 bases, leaving 11 bases between them. Germline V gene sequence: CDR1 SGHDT, CDR2 YYEEEE. This CDR3 region has 13 residues. The CDR3: CASSLWEAGEQYV. CDR3 sequence (DNA): TGTGCCAGCAGCTTGTGGGAAGCGGGCGAGCAGTACGTC.

The chain is built from TRBV6-2 or TRBV6-3 and TRBJ2-7; D is undetermined. The CDR3 totals 16 residues. V lost 7 bases and J 0 bases, leaving 19 bases between the germline ends. CDR1 is MNHEY and CDR2 is SVGEGT in the germline V gene. The CDR3 sequence is CASIQGPRRGSYEQYF. CDR3 DNA sequence: TGTGCCAGCATACAAGGACCCCGGAGAGGCTCCTACGAGCAGTACTTC.

The CDR3 DNA is TGTGCCACCAGCAGAGATCGCCCGGGGATATGGAGCTCCTACGAGCAGTACGTC. Its translation is CATSRDRPGIWSSYEQYV. V and J are TRBV15 and TRBJ2-7; tentatively, D is TRBD2 (5 bases). Trimming shortened V by 0 bases and J by 0 bases, and 18 bases separated the two germline ends. The CDR3 length is 18 residues. Germline lookup yields CDR1 LNHNV and CDR2 YYDKDF (reference sequence).